The subject of this entry is one T cell receptor beta chain. Its antigen is undetermined. Profiling relied on immunoSEQ multiplex PCR, and the TCRdb table lists in-frame clones only, not all of them. Among some 120,000 clones, approximately 94% were seen once, and the ten largest hold approximately 7%. The entry originates in a study of T cell responses to AZD1222 COVID-19 vaccine. Study background: Recipients boosted at about 4 weeks or about 12 weeks are pooled.

Broader study findings: Of spike-specific TCRs, nearly half reportedly target regions left unmutated in variants. Two AZD1222 administrations were followed by greater Spike-specific TCR breadth and depth. Possibly, clonal diversity was underestimated; donors were largely white British and included more females.

Looked up from germline, CDR1 is MDHEN and CDR2 is SYDVKM. Trimming cost V 2 bases and J 0 bases, with 2 bases left between them. This CDR3 region has 13 residues. This chain joins TRBV28 and TRBJ2-1; no definite D call. The receptor's source is an adult in good health. The source was peripheral blood, collected on day 0 of AZD1222 vaccination. CDR3: CASSLGSYNEQFF. The CDR3 coding sequence is TGTGCCAGCAGTTTAGGCTCCTACAATGAGCAGTTCTTC.